This section outlines one T cell receptor beta chain sequence together with its context. Its antigen is currently unknown. Per germline, CDR1 MNHEY and CDR2 SMNVEV (reference sequence). CDR3 size: 14 residues. V lost 5 bases and J lost 4, with 9 bases in between. This entry belongs to a study of cytomegalovirus exposure and HLA in healthy donors. Findings and caveats of the study: Within the 90 to 150 validation repertoires, first-cohort TCR clusters tended to co-occur, according to a later analysis. Most TCR sequences showed up rarely, but some public TCRs showed up in many donors.

Profiled with immunoSEQ multiplex PCR; TCRdb holds only in-frame clones, not every one. The sample has about 82,000 clones, 93% seen once. The study drew the donors from its approximately 110-subject validation cohort, separate from the roughly 700-subject first cohort. Material: PBMCs. This chain links TRBV27 with TRBJ2-6; D gene ambiguous. This TCR came from a man between 18 and 29 years old in good health and CMV-seronegative. In DNA, the CDR3 is TGTGCCAGCAGTCTAAGATCCGGGGCCAACGTCCTGACTTTC. This codes for CASSLRSGANVLTF.